This TCR beta chain was documented in a study of cytomegalovirus exposure and HLA in healthy donors. V shed 2 bases and J 2 bases; nucleotides not matched to a gene: 3. Germline assignment: CDR1 MDHEN and CDR2 SYDVKM. The CDR3 sequence is 15 residues long. Primers: 60 Vbeta forward and 13 Jbeta reverse. This table comes from immunoSEQ multiplex PCR, and its TCRdb copy is limited to in-frame clones, with some not included. Here the sample spans 100,000 to 150,000 clones, about three quarters being singletons. The sequence came from a man in his forties in good health and CMV-seropositive. The sequencing input was PBMCs. The V gene is TRBV28, the J gene TRBJ2-7; 10 nucleotides agree with TRBD2. The CDR3 sequence: CASSLRSGRAYEQYF. The CDR3 DNA reads TGTGCCAGCAGTTTACGGAGCGGGAGGGCCTACGAGCAGTACTTC.